These 2 T cell receptor beta chains were sequenced from one sample in a study of T cells after posttransplantation cyclophosphamide. Generated by immunoSEQ multiplex PCR, the TCRdb table keeps only in-frame clones and is missing some. The table records approximately 45,000 clones, roughly nine tenths of them present only once. The sequencing sample was made of PBMCs. These receptors were collected from a woman aged 45-65 years in good health and a related stem cell transplant donor.

CDR3 DNA sequence: TGTGCCAGCAGTTCTAGCGCGAGCTCCTACAATGAGCAGTTCTTC. The encoded protein is CASSSSASSYNEQFF. The rearrangement joins TRBV2 to TRBJ2-1; possibly TRBD2 for D (6 bases). The germline V gene encodes CDR1 SNHLY and CDR2 FYNNEI. The CDR3 sequence is 15 residues long. V gave up 5 bases and J gave up 0 bases, with 11 bases separating them.

The V call is TRBV7-9, the J call TRBJ2-3, with unresolved D. The CDR3 totals 13 residues. In germline, CDR1 is SEHNR, CDR2 FQNEAQ (reference sequence). Trimming shortened V by 5 bases and J by 4 bases, and 10 bases separated the two germline ends. The CDR3: CASSPYPADTQYF. Written as DNA, the CDR3 is TGTGCCAGCAGCCCCTACCCCGCAGATACGCAGTATTTT.